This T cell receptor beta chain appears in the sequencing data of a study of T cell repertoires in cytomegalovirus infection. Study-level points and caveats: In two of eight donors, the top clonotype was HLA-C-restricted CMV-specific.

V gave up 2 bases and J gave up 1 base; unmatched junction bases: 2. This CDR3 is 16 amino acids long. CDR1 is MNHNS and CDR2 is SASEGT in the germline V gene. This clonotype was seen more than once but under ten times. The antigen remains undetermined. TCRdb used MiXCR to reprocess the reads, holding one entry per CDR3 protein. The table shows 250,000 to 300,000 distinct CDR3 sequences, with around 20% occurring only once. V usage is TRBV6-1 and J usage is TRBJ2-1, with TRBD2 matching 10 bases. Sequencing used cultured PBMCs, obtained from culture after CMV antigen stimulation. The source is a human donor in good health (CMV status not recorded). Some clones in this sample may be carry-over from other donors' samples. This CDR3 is CASSETSGKSYNEQFF. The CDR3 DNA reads TGTGCCAGCAGTGAAACTAGCGGGAAGTCCTACAATGAGCAGTTCTTC.